The entry below gives a single TCR beta chain sequence along with its context. The source of the sample is a study of blood T cell repertoires in COVID-19. Methods used by the authors: Counts of nucleated cells, estimated from reference gene primer amplification, were obtained. Repertoires were generated with immunoSEQ multiplex PCR, while TCRdb's copy carries only in-frame clones and drops some. Clonal size and the V and J genes are those of that table, whereas D and trimming came from the DNA. The table lists some 380,000 clones, roughly 90% of them singletons. The CDR3 covers 14 residues. Trimming pared 7 bases from V and 1 base from J, leaving 14 bases between. CDR1 is MDHEN and CDR2 is SYDVKM in the germline V gene.

The chain links TRBV28 to TRBJ2-7; D possibly corresponds to TRBD1 (6 bases). The TCR comes from a young man with active or convalescent COVID-19. Sequencing was carried out using peripheral blood. The CDR3: CASTHQGQSYEQYF. Here the CDR3 DNA reads TGTGCCAGCACCCATCAGGGGCAGTCCTACGAGCAGTACTTC. The full variable domain, in which reference TRBV28 and TRBJ2-7 provide the parts outside the CDR3, is DVKVTQSSRYLVKRTGEKVFLECVQDMDHENMFWYRQDPGLGLRLIYFSYDVKMKEKGDIPEGYSVSREKKERFSLILESASTNQTSMYLCASTHQGQSYEQYFGPGTRLTVT.